Listed below are T cell receptor beta chains from one sample, sequenced in a study of vaccination effects on CD4 cells after COVID-19. Here immunoSEQ multiplex PCR was the method, and the copy in TCRdb shows in-frame clones only, minus some. The data contain nearly 45,000 clones, 72% of them singletons. These receptors' antigens are unknown. This sample comprised CD4+ T cells from PBMCs cultured without peptide, obtained after COVID-19 vaccination. The receptors derive from a human donor who received a COVID-19 vaccine. Each CDR3 is given with its conserved first and last residue. The D gene is left open where the match is weak. Clone size is shown for a subset of rows, as once, few, many or a class of expanded clone.

TRBJ1-1	.	.	TRBV11-2	CASSLSSPGTEAFF	TGTGCCAGCAGCTTATCTAGCCCTGGGACTGAAGCTTTCTTT
TRBJ2-5	.	.	TRBV11-2	CASSFSGEETQYF	TGTGCCAGCAGCTTTTCCGGAGAAGAGACCCAGTACTTC
TRBJ1-1	TRBD1	.	TRBV6-2/TRBV6-3	CASSYPRQGARFNTEAFF	TGTGCCAGCAGTTACCCCCGACAGGGGGCGAGGTTTAACACTGAAGCTTTCTTT
TRBJ1-2	TRBD1	.	TRBV7-2	CASSFRTGNYGYTF	TGTGCCAGCAGCTTTAGGACAGGGAACTATGGCTACACCTTC
TRBJ2-3	.	once	TRBV29-1	CSVDRAGDTQYF	TGCAGCGTTGACAGGGCGGGAGATACGCAGTATTTT
TRBJ2-7	.	few	TRBV5-1	CASSLFNVQDEQYF	TGCGCCAGCAGCTTGTTTAACGTCCAGGACGAGCAGTACTTC
TRBJ1-1	.	.	TRBV6-5	CASRTGQMNTEAFF	TGTGCCAGCAGGACCGGACAGATGAACACTGAAGCTTTCTTT
TRBJ1-3	.	.	TRBV3-1/TRBV3-2	CASSQDYSGNTIYF	TGTGCCAGCAGCCAAGACTACTCTGGAAACACCATATATTTT
TRBJ2-7	.	once	TRBV11-3	CASSLGGRNDEQYF	TGTGCCAGCAGCTTAGGAGGGAGAAACGACGAGCAGTACTTC
TRBJ2-3	.	.	TRBV30	CAWSVRGHTDTQYF	TGTGCCTGGAGTGTACGCGGCCACACAGATACGCAGTATTTT
TRBJ1-2	.	few	TRBV7-2	CASSSRPYGYTF	TGTGCCAGCAGCTCCCGGCCCTATGGCTACACCTTC
TRBJ2-7	TRBD2	.	TRBV5-1	CASRASGGSYEQYF	TGCGCCAGCAGAGCTAGCGGGGGGTCCTACGAGCAGTACTTC
TRBJ1-5	TRBD1	.	TRBV7-2	CASSTPKMAGGEGEPQHF	TGTGCCAGCAGCACTCCTAAGATGGCAGGGGGGGAGGGGGAGCCCCAGCATTTT
TRBJ1-2	.	.	TRBV20-1	CSASWPNYGYTF	TGCAGTGCTAGTTGGCCTAACTATGGCTACACCTTC
TRBJ2-5	.	.	TRBV10-3	CAISESGTPEETQYF	TGTGCCATCAGTGAATCCGGGACCCCCGAAGAGACCCAGTACTTC
TRBJ2-2	.	.	TRBV5-1	CASSLGQGGNAGELFF	TGCGCCAGCAGCTTGGGGCAGGGGGGTAACGCCGGGGAGCTGTTTTTT
TRBJ1-1	.	.	TRBV2	CASSSDGFTEAFF	TGTGCCAGCAGTTCGGACGGTTTCACTGAAGCTTTCTTT
TRBJ1-6	.	.	TRBV5-1	CASSLAGTSSYNSPLHF	TGCGCCAGCAGCTTGGCCGGGACAAGCTCCTATAATTCACCCCTCCACTTT
TRBJ2-2	.	.	TRBV19	CASRETASTGELFF	TGTGCCAGTAGGGAGACAGCTTCTACCGGGGAGCTGTTTTTT
TRBJ1-1	TRBD1	.	TRBV5-1	CASSITGDTEAFF	TGCGCCAGCAGCATTACAGGGGATACTGAAGCTTTCTTT
TRBJ2-3	TRBD1	.	TRBV7-2	CASTLKATGGRDTQYF	TGTGCCAGCACCCTAAAAGCGACAGGGGGGAGGGATACGCAGTATTTT
TRBJ2-1	.	.	TRBV7-8	CASKPGHGSNEQFF	TGTGCCAGCAAACCGGGACATGGGAGTAATGAGCAGTTCTTC
TRBJ1-2	.	.	TRBV7-9	CASSLNGGGYGYTF	TGTGCCAGCAGCTTAAACGGGGGGGGCTATGGCTACACCTTC
TRBJ2-3	.	.	TRBV5-1	CASSLGSPTDTQYF	TGCGCCAGCAGCTTGGGATCCCCCACAGATACGCAGTATTTT
TRBJ2-5	TRBD1	.	TRBV27	CASSRDRAQETQYF	TGTGCCAGCAGCCGGGACAGGGCCCAAGAGACCCAGTACTTC
TRBJ1-4	.	.	TRBV28	CASSMPLTGRWEKLFF	TGTGCCAGCAGCATGCCACTGACAGGTCGCTGGGAAAAACTGTTTTTT
TRBJ1-5	.	.	TRBV3-1/TRBV3-2	CASSQGSRGSINQPQHF	TGTGCCAGCAGCCAAGGTAGTCGGGGGAGCATTAATCAGCCCCAGCATTTT
TRBJ2-3	TRBD2	.	TRBV18	CASSRTSGADTQYF	TGTGCCAGCTCACGGACTAGTGGTGCAGATACGCAGTATTTT
TRBJ2-7	.	once	TRBV4-1	CASSQEWGLGEQYF	TGCGCCAGCAGCCAAGAGTGGGGTTTGGGCGAGCAGTACTTC
TRBJ2-3	.	.	TRBV7-8	CASRYRWSTDTQYF	TGTGCCAGCCGATACAGGTGGAGCACAGATACGCAGTATTTT
TRBJ2-6	.	.	TRBV4-1	CASSQAGVVGGANVLTF	TGCGCCAGCAGCCAAGCAGGGGTGGTAGGTGGGGCCAACGTCCTGACTTTC
TRBJ2-5	TRBD1	.	TRBV7-9	CASSPGTGPQETQYF	TGTGCCAGCAGCCCAGGGACAGGGCCACAAGAGACCCAGTACTTC
TRBJ2-1	.	.	TRBV7-2	CASSSSRGSEQFF	TGTGCCAGCAGCTCTTCACGGGGCAGTGAGCAGTTCTTC
TRBJ1-1	.	.	TRBV12-1	CASSCTGQDTEAFF	TGTGCCAGCAGCTGTACGGGACAGGACACTGAAGCTTTCTTT
TRBJ1-2	TRBD1	.	TRBV11-2	CASSLSGVGQAYGYTF	TGTGCCAGCAGCTTATCTGGCGTGGGACAGGCATATGGCTACACCTTC
TRBJ2-7	.	.	TRBV5-1	CASSWGVTGVEEQYF	TGCGCCAGCAGCTGGGGGGTAACAGGGGTGGAGGAGCAGTACTTC
TRBJ2-7	.	.	TRBV27	CASRTGYHYNSYEQYF	TGTGCCAGCAGGACCGGATACCATTATAATTCCTACGAGCAGTACTTC
TRBJ2-5	.	once	TRBV7-9	CASTHGWGGEAETQYF	TGTGCCAGCACACACGGGTGGGGCGGGGAGGCAGAGACCCAGTACTTC
TRBJ1-5	TRBD1	few	TRBV5-4	CARPGQGNQPQHF	TGTGCCAGGCCAGGACAGGGCAATCAGCCCCAGCATTTT
TRBJ2-1	.	.	TRBV3-1/TRBV3-2	CASSQEPDRPPNEQFF	TGTGCCAGCAGCCAAGAGCCTGACAGGCCTCCCAATGAGCAGTTCTTC
TRBJ2-3	TRBD2	.	TRBV3-1/TRBV3-2	CASSPTRGGTTDTQYF	TGTGCCAGCAGCCCCACGCGGGGGGGAACCACAGATACGCAGTATTTT
TRBJ2-7	.	.	TRBV25-1	CASSPGQEQYF	TGTGCCAGCAGTCCTGGACAGGAGCAGTACTTC
TRBJ2-1	.	.	TRBV6-1	CASSEAGAEQFF	TGTGCCAGCAGTGAAGCGGGAGCTGAGCAGTTCTTC
TRBJ1-2	.	.	TRBV7-8	CASSLAERPSYGYTF	TGTGCCAGCAGCTTAGCCGAACGACCTAGCTATGGCTACACCTTC
TRBJ2-7	.	few	TRBV5-1	CASSLKLAPDEQYF	TGCGCCAGCAGCTTGAAGCTAGCGCCAGACGAGCAGTACTTC
TRBJ2-2	TRBD2	.	TRBV4-1	CASSRPGTSGSFGELFF	TGCGCCAGCAGCCGACCCGGGACTAGCGGGAGTTTCGGGGAGCTGTTTTTT
TRBJ1-3	.	.	TRBV11-2	CASSLAGAPGNTIYF	TGTGCCAGCAGCTTAGCAGGGGCTCCCGGAAACACCATATATTTT
TRBJ2-7	TRBD1	.	TRBV3-1/TRBV3-2	CASQKNAGTASYEQYF	TGTGCCAGCCAGAAAAACGCCGGGACAGCCTCCTACGAGCAGTACTTC
TRBJ2-4	.	.	TRBV19	CASSPRGTALAKNIQYF	TGTGCCAGTAGTCCGCGTGGGACCGCTTTAGCCAAAAACATTCAGTACTTC
TRBJ1-3	.	.	TRBV2	CASSWDRPSSGNTIYF	TGTGCCAGCAGTTGGGACCGACCGAGCTCTGGAAACACCATATATTTT
TRBJ2-7	.	.	TRBV5-1	CASSLDGGGYEQYF	TGCGCCAGCAGCTTGGACGGGGGTGGCTACGAGCAGTACTTC
TRBJ2-7	.	.	TRBV21-1	CASRGSSELYEQYF	TGTGCCAGCAGGGGGAGTTCGGAACTCTACGAGCAGTACTTC
TRBJ2-1	TRBD2	.	TRBV3-1/TRBV3-2	CASSPWTSGFYNEQFF	TGTGCCAGCAGCCCTTGGACTAGCGGCTTTTACAATGAGCAGTTCTTC
TRBJ1-1	.	.	TRBV5-1	CASSDPRQNLNTEAFF	TGCGCCAGCAGCGACCCCCGGCAGAACCTTAACACTGAAGCTTTCTTT